This entry lists 28 T cell receptor beta chains sequenced from one sample in a study of cytomegalovirus exposure and HLA in healthy donors. Measured with immunoSEQ multiplex PCR; TCRdb has only the in-frame clones, and not every one. Of some 180,000 clones in the sample, around nine tenths are singletons; the top ten hold 6% to 8.5%. Specimen: PBMCs. The receptors were sampled from a man aged 25-40 years in good health and CMV-seropositive.

The chain employs TRBV5-1 and TRBJ2-1; D may be TRBD2 (5 bases). CDR1 is SGHRS and CDR2 is YFSETQ in the germline V gene. The CDR3 is 17 amino acids. The V end was cut by 4 bases, the J end by 4 bases, with 21 bases between. CDR3 loop: CASSPTGKPEYYNEQFF. The CDR3 bases are TGCGCCAGCAGCCCTACGGGGAAGCCCGAGTATTACAATGAGCAGTTCTTC.

This chain joins TRBV25-1 and TRBJ2-3; 7 nucleotides agree with TRBD2. The CDR3 sequence is 15 residues long. CDR1 and CDR2 from the germline V gene are MGHDK and SYGVNS. J gave up 4 bases and V 4 bases, and 8 bases lay outside the gene matches. CDR3 in DNA: TGTGCCAGCAGTGGGTCGGGGACTAACCCAGATACGCAGTATTTT. It codes for CASSGSGTNPDTQYF.

In its sample, this clone was seen once. The chain is built from TRBV6-5 and TRBJ2-7; 10 bases match TRBD1. V gave up 6 bases and J gave up 2 bases; unmatched junction bases: 4. The CDR3 runs 14 residues. Per the germline V gene, CDR1 is MNHEY and CDR2 is SVGAGI. CDR3 residues: CASRKGTGAYEQYF. For the CDR3, the DNA is TGTGCCAGCAGGAAAGGGACAGGGGCCTACGAGCAGTACTTC.

Comments on this clone: Other DNA sequences in this sample translate to the same CDR3. The chain has TRBV27 and TRBJ1-5, with D hard to call. In germline, CDR1 is MNHEY, CDR2 SMNVEV (reference sequence). Between the trimmed V and J ends, which lost 2 bases and 3 bases, there was a span of 8 bases. The CDR3 contains 14 residues. CDR3 in amino acids: CASSLRQFNQPQHF. Here the CDR3 DNA reads TGTGCCAGCAGTTTAAGGCAATTCAATCAGCCCCAGCATTTT.

The V call is TRBV6-5, the J call TRBJ1-1; D uncertain. The ends were cut back, 3 bases at V and 4 bases at J, with 9 bases in the middle. The CDR3 consists of 13 residues. The germline gives CDR1 MNHEY, CDR2 SVGAGI. The CDR3 loop reads CASSYHSGTEAFF. The CDR3 nucleotides read TGTGCCAGCAGTTATCACAGTGGCACTGAAGCTTTCTTT.

This clone was seen only once. The genes are TRBV5-4 and TRBJ2-3, with unresolved D. This CDR3 spans 12 amino acids. Trimming took 4 bases from V and 6 from J, leaving 9 bases between them. Germline assignment: CDR1 SGHNT and CDR2 YYREEE (reference sequence). Here the CDR3 DNA reads TGTGCCAGCAGCCCGGGCGGCGATACGCAGTATTTT. It specifies CASSPGGDTQYF.

The chain joins TRBV11-3 to TRBJ1-4, with D possibly TRBD1 on 6 matching bases. The germline CDR1 and CDR2 sequences are SGHNT and YENEEA. The CDR3 consists of 14 residues. Trimming took off 4 bases at V and 8 bases at J, with 14 bases between the two ends. The chain's CDR3 is CASSYGGAREKLFF. CDR3 nucleotide sequence: TGTGCCAGCAGCTACGGGGGGGCCCGGGAAAAACTGTTTTTT.

The rearrangement joins TRBV7-2 to TRBJ2-3; D uncertain. Germline loops: CDR1 SGHTA, CDR2 FQGNSA. The CDR3 sequence is 12 residues long. V gave up 6 bases and J gave up 2 bases, with 6 bases separating them. This chain's CDR3 is CASRLNTDTQYF. CDR3 nucleotide sequence: TGTGCCAGCAGACTAAACACAGATACGCAGTATTTT. Based on the CDR3 plus reference TRBV7-2 and TRBJ2-3, the full variable domain is GAGVSQSPSNKVTEKGKDVELRCDPISGHTALYWYRQSLGQGLEFLIYFQGNSAPDKSGLPSDRFSAERTGGSVSTLTIQRTQQEDSAVYLCASRLNTDTQYFGPGTRLTVL.

The chain uses TRBV2 and TRBJ1-2; D not resolved. The germline CDR1 and CDR2 sequences are SNHLY and FYNNEI. V was pared by 0 bases and J by 8 bases, with 13 bases between. The CDR3 has 14 residues. CDR3 amino acids: CASSEAGGLEGYTF. The CDR3 DNA sequence: TGTGCCAGCAGTGAAGCAGGAGGGCTGGAAGGCTACACCTTC.

The chain is built from TRBV6-1 and TRBJ2-5; D is undetermined. The germline gives CDR1 MNHNS, CDR2 SASEGT. V was shortened by 2 bases and J by 5 bases, with 9 bases between the two germline ends. CDR3 length: 13 residues. The CDR3 DNA reads TGTGCCAGCAGTGAAATGTGGTCGGAGACCCAGTACTTC. It is translated as CASSEMWSETQYF.

The V call is TRBV6-1, the J call TRBJ1-5; no definite D call. Germline CDR1 and CDR2: MNHNS and SASEGT. V was trimmed by 4 bases and J by 0 bases, leaving 10 bases between them. This CDR3 comprises 15 residues. CDR3 nucleotide sequence: TGTGCCAGCAGTGCGCAGACTAATAGCAATCAGCCCCAGCATTTT. Protein product: CASSAQTNSNQPQHF.

V usage is TRBV6-1 and J usage is TRBJ2-1; D not resolved. The germline V gene encodes CDR1 MNHNS and CDR2 SASEGT. This CDR3 region has 14 residues. The germline V and J ends were trimmed by 1 base and 8 bases, with 12 bases remaining between them. CDR3: CASSEDGVRDEQFF. DNA for the CDR3: TGTGCCAGCAGTGAAGATGGGGTCCGCGATGAGCAGTTCTTC.

This clone has a single count. The chain links TRBV11-3 to TRBJ2-7; D perhaps matches TRBD2 (5 bases). The V and J ends lost 1 base and 3 bases respectively, with 7 bases between them. The CDR3 has 13 amino acids. From germline, CDR1 is SGHNT and CDR2 YENEEA. In nucleotides, the CDR3 is TGTGCCAGCAGCTTAGGGACTCGCTACGAGCAGTACTTC. Translated: CASSLGTRYEQYF.

This clone was seen only a few times. V gene TRBV28 combines with J gene TRBJ1-2; D is perhaps TRBD1 (6 bases). CDR1 and CDR2 (germline): MDHEN, SYDVKM. The V and J ends lost 7 bases and 4 bases respectively, with 16 bases between them. The CDR3 consists of 14 residues. The CDR3 protein is CASTLPDRPYGYTF. In DNA, the CDR3 is TGTGCCAGCACCTTACCTGACAGGCCCTATGGCTACACCTTC.

The V call is TRBV15, the J call TRBJ2-7, with D possibly being TRBD1 or TRBD2 (6 bases each). Trimming pared 0 bases from V and 7 bases from J, leaving 16 bases between. The germline V gene encodes CDR1 LNHNV and CDR2 YYDKDF (reference sequence). The CDR3 extends over 15 amino acids. The CDR3 protein is CATSRDARRGQEQYF. CDR3 in DNA: TGTGCCACCAGCAGAGATGCGCGCCGGGGGCAAGAGCAGTACTTC. The variable domain in full, with the rest retrieved from reference TRBV15 and TRBJ2-7, is DAMVIQNPRYQVTQFGKPVTLSCSQTLNHNVMYWYQQKSSQAPKLLFHYYDKDFNNEADTPDNFQSRRPNTSFCFLDIRSPGLGDTAMYLCATSRDARRGQEQYFGPGTRLTVT.

A single count supports this clone. The chain is built from TRBV28 and TRBJ2-4; D is perhaps TRBD2 (6 bases). This CDR3 is 14 amino acids long. Trimming pared 3 bases from V and 6 bases from J, leaving 12 bases between. Per the germline V gene, CDR1 is MDHEN and CDR2 is SYDVKM. The CDR3 spells CASSLPSELNIQYF. The CDR3 bases are TGTGCCAGCAGTTTGCCTAGCGAACTAAACATTCAGTACTTC.

V is TRBV27 and J is TRBJ2-6, with a tentative D call TRBD1 (6 bases). V lost 2 bases to trimming and J lost 0 bases, with 23 bases between them. CDR1 MNHEY and CDR2 SMNVEV come from the germline V gene (reference sequence). There are 21 residues in the CDR3. CDR3 DNA sequence: TGTGCCAGCAGTTTACGACCTCTCCTTCCTTGGACAGACTCTGGGGCCAACGTCCTGACTTTC. Protein sequence: CASSLRPLLPWTDSGANVLTF.

The chain is built from TRBV5-1 and TRBJ2-7, with TRBD1 identical over 7 bases. In germline, CDR1 is SGHRS, CDR2 YFSETQ. Trimming at V came to 2 bases and at J to 2 bases, leaving 4 bases not matched to a gene. CDR3 length: 14 amino acids. DNA of the CDR3: TGCGCCAGCAGCTTAGGGACAGAGACCTACGAGCAGTACTTC. This encodes CASSLGTETYEQYF.

The chain joins TRBV9 to TRBJ2-3; TRBD1 matches 7 bases. The ends lost 2 bases at V and 8 bases at J; junction bases unmatched: 8. The CDR3 spans 14 residues. Germline values: CDR1 SGDLS, CDR2 YYNGEE. The CDR3, as DNA: TGTGCCAGCAGCGTCGGGCAGGGGGTTGGTACGCAGTATTTT. This encodes CASSVGQGVGTQYF.

J is TRBJ2-7 and V is TRBV12-2. TRBV12-2 is a recognized pseudogene. The CDR3 contains 18 residues. The CDR3, as DNA: TGTGCAAGTCGCTTAGCGCCCGACCAGATCTGTCGGACCTACGAGCAGTACTTC. Protein product: CASRLAPDQICRTYEQYF.

V usage is TRBV7-8 and J usage is TRBJ1-2; 7 positions agree with TRBD1. Germline V gene lookup returns CDR1 SGHVS and CDR2 FQNEAQ. The CDR3 has 17 residues. V lost 0 bases to trimming and J lost 8 bases; unmatched junction nucleotides: 15. The CDR3 protein is CASSLATRRQGIGGYTF. CDR3 nucleotide sequence: TGTGCCAGCAGCTTAGCCACTCGACGACAGGGAATCGGCGGCTACACCTTC.

This chain uses TRBV29-1 with TRBJ1-1; D gene ambiguous. The germline gives CDR1 SQVTM, CDR2 ANQGSEA. CDR3 length equals 15 residues. The V end was cut by 4 bases, the J end by 0 bases, with 15 bases between. CDR3 protein: CSVVPSPGMNTEAFF. Here the CDR3 DNA reads TGCAGCGTTGTCCCTTCTCCGGGAATGAACACTGAAGCTTTCTTT. The variable domain in full, completed from reference TRBV29-1 and TRBJ1-1, reads SAVISQKPSRDICQRGTSLTIQCQVDSQVTMMFWYRQQPGQSLTLIATANQGSEATYESGFVIDKFPISRPNLTFSTLTVSNMSPEDSSIYLCSVVPSPGMNTEAFFGQGTRLTVV.

This clone came up a few times. The J gene is TRBJ1-5, the V gene TRBV6-9; possible D gene TRBD1, 5 bases. Germline V gene lookup returns CDR1 MNHGY and CDR2 SVAAGI. V was cut by 3 bases and J by 3 bases, with 24 bases left in between. The length of the CDR3 is 19 residues. The CDR3 nucleotides are TGTGCCAGCAGTTACCTTCCACCCTCAGGGAAGGATGACAATCAGCCCCAGCATTTT. It encodes CASSYLPPSGKDDNQPQHF.

This chain links TRBV7-9 with TRBJ2-2, with TRBD1 matching 7 bases. Germline assignment: CDR1 SEHNR and CDR2 FQNEAQ (reference sequence). This CDR3 region has 15 residues. The junction had 3 bases not matched to a gene; V was cut back by 5 bases and J by 0 bases. CDR3 loop: CASSAGTANTGELFF. In DNA form, the CDR3 reads TGTGCCAGCAGCGCCGGGACAGCGAACACCGGGGAGCTGTTTTTT.

The chain is built from TRBV2 and TRBJ1-2, with 8 bases fitting TRBD1. Germline V lookup: CDR1 SNHLY, CDR2 FYNNEI. This CDR3 is 14 amino acids long. The junction had 11 bases not matched to a gene; V was cut back by 6 bases and J by 8 bases. CDR3 coding DNA: TGTGCCAGCAGGGGTCCAGGGGGCGCGGCGGGCTACACCTTC. It codes for CASRGPGGAAGYTF.

The chain carries TRBV4-3 and TRBJ2-1; possibly TRBD2 for D (6 bases). Germline V gives CDR1 LGHNA, CDR2 YSLEER. V dropped 7 bases and J dropped 4 bases, with 14 bases sitting between them. The length of the CDR3 is 14 residues. Written as DNA, the CDR3 is TGCGCCAGCACCGCGGGGAAAGGTTACAATGAGCAGTTCTTC. This encodes CASTAGKGYNEQFF.

The rearrangement links TRBV6-5 to TRBJ1-6; D is perhaps TRBD1 (5 bases). CDR1 is MNHEY, CDR2 SVGAGI, per germline. V gave up 8 bases and J gave up 5 bases, with 10 bases separating them. The length of the CDR3 is 13 residues. The CDR3 DNA follows: TGTGCCAGCGCTGCGGGGCATAATTCACCCCTCCACTTT. Translation gives CASAAGHNSPLHF.

On this clone itself: This could be a read error, since a much larger clone is one nucleotide away. The chain joins TRBV7-9 to TRBJ2-7, with TRBD1 as a possible D gene (6 bases). Trimming stripped 3 bases from V and 0 bases from J, with 6 bases between. Germline CDR1 reads SEHNR; CDR2 reads FQNEAQ (reference sequence). The CDR3 length is 13 residues. Here the CDR3 reads CASSLDSSYEQYF. The CDR3 bases are TGTGCCAGCAGCTTGGACAGCTCCTACGAGCAGTACTTC.